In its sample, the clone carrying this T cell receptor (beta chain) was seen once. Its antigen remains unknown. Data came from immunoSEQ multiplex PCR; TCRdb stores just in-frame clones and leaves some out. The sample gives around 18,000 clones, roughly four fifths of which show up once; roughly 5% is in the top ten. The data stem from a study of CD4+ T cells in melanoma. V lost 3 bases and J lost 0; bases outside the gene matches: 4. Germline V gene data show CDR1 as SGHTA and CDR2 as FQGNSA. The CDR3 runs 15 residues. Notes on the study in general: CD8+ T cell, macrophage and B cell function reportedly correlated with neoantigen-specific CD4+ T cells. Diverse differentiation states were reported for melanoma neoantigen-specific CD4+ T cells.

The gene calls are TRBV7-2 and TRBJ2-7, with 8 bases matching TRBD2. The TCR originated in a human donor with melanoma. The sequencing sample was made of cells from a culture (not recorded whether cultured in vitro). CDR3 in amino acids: CASSFYSGGSYEQYF. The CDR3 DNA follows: TGTGCCAGCAGCTTTTACAGCGGGGGCTCCTACGAGCAGTACTTC.